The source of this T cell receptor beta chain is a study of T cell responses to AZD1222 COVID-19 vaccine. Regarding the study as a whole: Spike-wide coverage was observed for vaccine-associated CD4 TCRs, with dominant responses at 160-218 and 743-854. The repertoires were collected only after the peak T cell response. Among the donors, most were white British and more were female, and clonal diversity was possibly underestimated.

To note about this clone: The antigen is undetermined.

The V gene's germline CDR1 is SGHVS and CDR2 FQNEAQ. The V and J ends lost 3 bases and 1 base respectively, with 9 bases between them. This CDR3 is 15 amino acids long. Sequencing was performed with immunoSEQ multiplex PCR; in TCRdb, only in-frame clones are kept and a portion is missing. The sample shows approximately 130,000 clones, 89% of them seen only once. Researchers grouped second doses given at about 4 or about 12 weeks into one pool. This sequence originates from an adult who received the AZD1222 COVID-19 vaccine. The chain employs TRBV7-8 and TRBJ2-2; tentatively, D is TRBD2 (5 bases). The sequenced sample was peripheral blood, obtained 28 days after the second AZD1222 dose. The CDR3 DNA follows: TGTGCCAGCAGCTTTGGACTCTTGAACACCGGGGAGCTGTTTTTT. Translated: CASSFGLLNTGELFF.